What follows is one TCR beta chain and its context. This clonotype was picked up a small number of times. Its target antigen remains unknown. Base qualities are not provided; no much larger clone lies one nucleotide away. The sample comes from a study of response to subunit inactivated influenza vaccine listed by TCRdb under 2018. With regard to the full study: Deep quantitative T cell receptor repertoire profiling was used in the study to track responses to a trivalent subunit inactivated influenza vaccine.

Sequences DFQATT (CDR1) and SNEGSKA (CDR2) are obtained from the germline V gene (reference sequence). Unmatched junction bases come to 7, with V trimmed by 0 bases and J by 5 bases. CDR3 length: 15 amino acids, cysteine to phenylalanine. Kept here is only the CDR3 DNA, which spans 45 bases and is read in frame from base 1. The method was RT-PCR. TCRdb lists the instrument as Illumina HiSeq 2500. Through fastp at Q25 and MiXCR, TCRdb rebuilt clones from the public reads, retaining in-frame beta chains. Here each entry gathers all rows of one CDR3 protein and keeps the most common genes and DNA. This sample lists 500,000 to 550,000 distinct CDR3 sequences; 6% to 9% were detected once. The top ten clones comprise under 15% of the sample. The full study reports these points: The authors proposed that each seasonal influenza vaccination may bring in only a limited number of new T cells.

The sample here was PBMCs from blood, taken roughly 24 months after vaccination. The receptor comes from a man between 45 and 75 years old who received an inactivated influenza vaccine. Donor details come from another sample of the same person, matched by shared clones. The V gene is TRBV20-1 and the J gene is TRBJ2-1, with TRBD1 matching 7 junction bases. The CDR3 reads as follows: CSARDLKGANNEQFF. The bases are TGCAGTGCTAGAGATTTAAAGGGGGCGAACAATGAGCAGTTCTTC.